The T cell receptor beta chain under discussion was sequenced for a study of cytotoxic CD8 clonotypes in ibrutinib-treated CLL. This table comes from immunoSEQ multiplex PCR, and its TCRdb copy is limited to in-frame clones, with some not included. The sample contains approximately 5,900 clones, about four fifths of which appear only once. The germline gives CDR1 SGHNT, CDR2 YENEEA. The CDR3 extends over 14 amino acids. J was trimmed by 7 bases and V by 2 bases; bases with no gene match: 6. The chain recombines TRBV11-3 with TRBJ1-1, with TRBD1 matching over 8 bases. The starting material was PBMCs, obtained before ibrutinib treatment. This TCR was sampled from a human donor with chronic lymphocytic leukemia. The CDR3 nucleotides are TGTGCCAGCAGCTTAAGGGGACAGGAGTTTGAAGCTTTCTTT. Its protein product is CASSLRGQEFEAFF.